The entry below gives a single T cell receptor beta chain sequence along with its context. The target of this receptor is not known. The library relied on 5' RACE. The input for every TCR library was approximately 3,500 ng of total RNA. cDNA was synthesized with SMARTScribe reverse transcriptase in eight separate reactions per sample. During cDNA synthesis, unique molecular identifiers containing a 6-nucleotide sample barcode were introduced by template switching. TCRalpha and TCRbeta cDNA was amplified in two nested PCRs of 16 and 9 cycles, and bead purification was carried out after each PCR. Before amplification, the cDNA was treated with uracil DNA-glycosylase and purified using the QIAquick PCR purification kit. The second PCR was the step at which Illumina TruSeq-compatible adapters and sample-specific barcodes were added. Library quality and concentration were checked on TapeStation and Qubit, and libraries were pooled at roughly 5.1 ng each. The pooled libraries were sequenced with 2 x 100 bp reads and custom sequencing primers on an Illumina HiSeq2500 single-index Rapid Run. On the study's bioinformatics: UMI-based consensus assembly with MiGEC version 1.2.6 was used to correct PCR and sequencing errors. MiXCR version 2.1.1 was used for V(D)J alignment, clonotype assembly and CDR3 extraction. To normalise gene usage, clonotype sharing and MAIT/NKT TCR abundance, the analysis used the top 1000, 10 000 and 20 000 clonotypes per sample. Diversity was computed as the inverse Simpson index with the vegan R package after downsampling to 27 000 UMIs. Paired Mann-Whitney U tests were applied to discordant twin pairs, with Benjamini-Hochberg correction for multiple testing. TCRdb reprocessed the reads and assigns one entry to each CDR3 protein sequence, leaving out DNA. None of the V and J calls come from the authors' own analysis; TCRdb made them. The table for this sample shows about 160,000 distinct CDR3 sequences. Around 2.8% of the sample is held by the ten biggest clonotypes.

According to the germline V gene, CDR1 reads ENHRY and CDR2 reads SYGVKD. The CDR3 runs 13 residues from the cysteine to the phenylalanine. The DNA is not on file. This specimen belongs to a study of monozygotic twins with inflammatory bowel disease (dated by TCRdb to about 2019). For the study in its entirety: A total of approximately 28 monozygotic twin pairs were included in the full study, comprising nine German pairs (four IBD-concordant, five IBD-discordant) and 19 IBD-discordant Danish pairs. Disease-associated traits were sought mainly through comparisons between IBD patients and their genetically identical healthy co-twins within discordant pairs. Each individual had, on average, about 151 000 unique TCRalpha sequences and 181 000 unique TCRbeta sequences available for analysis.

An approximately 2.5 ml peripheral blood sample was drawn into PAXgene tubes per donor and stored at -80°C. Total RNA was isolated from whole blood with the PAXgene blood miRNA kit on an automated QIAcube, without T cell sorting. Deep TCRalpha and TCRbeta repertoire profiling with unique molecular barcoding was performed on peripheral blood of monozygotic twin pairs concordant or discordant for inflammatory bowel disease. Smoking habits were recorded for all twin pairs, with individuals classified as current, former or never smokers. The full study reports these points: The analysis was unable to tell apart different T cell subtypes. Because patients were on differing immunosuppressive treatments, the repertoires may have picked up extra background noise and inter-individual variability. Measured by the inverse Simpson index, TCRbeta repertoire diversity was lower in IBD patients than in their healthy co-twins. No single strong signal or clonotype linked to IBD turned up in the results, so the idea that one exists was not supported. Repertoire similarity did not differ between concordant and discordant twins, possibly due to limited statistical power. Compared with healthy twins, IBD patients had fewer clonotypes in common with other individuals, a difference most pronounced in patients showing signs of disease activity.

The V and J genes are TRBV10-3 and TRBJ2-1. This receptor was identified in a human donor with ulcerative colitis or Crohn's disease, or a healthy co-twin of an affected twin (not recorded which). The sample was blood. CDR3 loop: CAISDQNINEQFF.